These 6 T cell receptor beta chains share one sample of origin, sequenced in a study of blood T cell repertoires in COVID-19. Profiled with immunoSEQ multiplex PCR; TCRdb holds only in-frame clones, not every one. Among nearly 110,000 clones, about 70% were seen once, and the ten largest hold about 0.85%. What was sequenced was peripheral blood. All receptors come from a human donor with acute or convalescent COVID-19. The donor label of this sample is uncertain.

The DNA of the CDR3 is TGCGCCAGCAGCTTGGCGCCAGGCCTTGTAGCCAAAAACATTCAGTACTTC. Translating it yields CASSLAPGLVAKNIQYF. V and J are TRBV5-1 and TRBJ2-4; D gene unclear. The CDR3 runs 17 residues. V shed 0 bases and J shed 0 bases, with 13 bases lying between them. CDR1 is SGHRS, CDR2 YFSETQ, per germline.

Many counts were recorded for this clone. The V call is TRBV9, the J call TRBJ1-1; no definite D call. The CDR3 length is 13 residues. CDR1 is SGDLS and CDR2 is YYNGEE in the germline V gene. Between the trimmed V and J ends, which lost 0 bases and 7 bases, there was a span of 10 bases. The DNA for the CDR3 is TGTGCCAGCAGCGTAGGAGGCGGAGATGAAGCTTTCTTT. Translation: CASSVGGGDEAFF.

This clone has a count of ten or more. The chain recombines TRBV4-1 with TRBJ2-7; 7 positions match TRBD1. The CDR3 consists of 17 residues. CDR1 and CDR2 (germline): MGHRA, YSYEKL. Losses at the gene ends were 2 bases for V and 3 bases for J; bases not matched to a gene: 13. The CDR3 bases are TGCGCCAGCAGCCAACCTCCCTGGACGGCAGGGGGCTACGAGCAGTACTTC. Protein: CASSQPPWTAGGYEQYF.

This chain uses TRBV4-2 with TRBJ1-6, with D hard to call. Between the trimmed V and J ends, which lost 0 bases and 6 bases, there was a span of 9 bases. CDR1 is LGHNA, CDR2 YNFKEQ, per germline. The CDR3 consists of 15 residues. The CDR3 nucleotides are TGTGCCAGCAGCCAAGAACCGGGATCTAATTCACCCCTCCACTTT. Protein sequence: CASSQEPGSNSPLHF.

This clone was picked up a small number of times. V gene TRBV28 combines with J gene TRBJ1-4, with TRBD1 matching 9 bases. The CDR3 spans 15 residues. Germline assignment: CDR1 MDHEN and CDR2 SYDVKM. V lost 1 base and J lost 8; bases outside the gene matches: 5. The CDR3 loop reads CASSLFGTGNEKLFF. The CDR3 region has the DNA TGTGCCAGCAGTTTATTCGGGACAGGGAACGAAAAACTGTTTTTT.

J is TRBJ1-1 and V is TRBV6-5; 7 bases agree with TRBD1. This CDR3 comprises 14 residues. V was pared by 4 bases and J by 5 bases, with 7 bases of the junction left unmatched. The germline V gene has CDR1 MNHEY and CDR2 SVGAGI. The CDR3 coding sequence is TGTGCCAGCAGTTGGACAGGTGGAGGGACTGAAGCTTTCTTT. Its translation is CASSWTGGGTEAFF.